The 11 T cell receptor beta chains listed next were all sequenced from one sample in a study of human T cells and chemical hapten exposure. Time point meaning: patch test 3, about 24 weeks after DPC sensitization. Treatment defined: therapeutic diphenylcyclopropenone sensitization with weekly scalp DPC. One entry per CDR3 protein, called by TCRdb with MiXCR from the RACE reads. The sample lists approximately 86,000 distinct CDR3 sequences, about a tenth occurring once. Material: whole blood, obtained in connection with sensitization to the hapten diphenylcyclopropenone (DPC). The receptors were sampled from a woman in her 30s with alopecia areata. Some clones in this sample may be carry-over from other donors' samples.

This chain uses TRBV28 with TRBJ2-7, with a possible D match to TRBD2 (6 bases). V was pared by 5 bases and J by 3 bases, with 11 bases between. Germline values: CDR1 MDHEN, CDR2 SYDVKM. This CDR3 is 13 amino acids long. CDR3 DNA: TGTGCCAGCAGTCCGGGACTCGTCTACGAGCAGTACTTC. Encoded protein: CASSPGLVYEQYF.

This clonotype was detected many times. The V and J genes are TRBV28 and TRBJ1-2; 9 nucleotides match TRBD1. Germline assignment: CDR1 MDHEN and CDR2 SYDVKM. Unmatched junction bases numbered 7, after V lost 3 bases and J lost 2 bases. The CDR3 extends over 16 amino acids. The CDR3 DNA follows: TGTGCCAGCAGTTTGTCCGGGACAGGGTTCAACTATGGCTACACCTTC. It is translated as CASSLSGTGFNYGYTF.

V and J are TRBV7-9 and TRBJ1-4; no firm D call. Germline lookup yields CDR1 SEHNR and CDR2 FQNEAQ (reference sequence). Trimming shortened V by 8 bases and J by 8 bases, and 15 bases separated the two germline ends. This CDR3 comprises 13 residues. Here the CDR3 reads CASQRGEGEKLFF. CDR3 sequence (DNA): TGTGCCAGCCAACGCGGGGAGGGAGAAAAACTGTTTTTT.

The J gene is TRBJ2-2, the V gene TRBV7-9; no clear D gene. The germline CDR1 and CDR2 sequences are SEHNR and FQNEAQ (reference sequence). Trimming removed 1 base at V and 1 base at J, with 10 bases between. The CDR3 totals 16 residues. The CDR3 region is CASSLGFLENTGELFF. The CDR3 DNA reads TGTGCCAGCAGCTTAGGATTCTTGGAGAACACCGGGGAGCTGTTTTTT.

This rearrangement joins TRBV2 to TRBJ2-1; 10 nucleotides align to TRBD2. V shed 11 bases and J 0 bases; nucleotides not matched to a gene: 13. This CDR3 spans 17 amino acids. Germline V gene lookup returns CDR1 SNHLY and CDR2 FYNNEI. CDR3 coding DNA: TGTGCCCGAAGGCATAGCGGGGGGACAAGCTCCTACAATGAGCAGTTCTTC. Translating gives CARRHSGGTSSYNEQFF. Full variable domain (missing parts from reference TRBV2 and TRBJ2-1): EPEVTQTPSHQVTQMGQEVILRCVPISNHLYFYWYRQILGQKVEFLVSFYNNEISEKSEIFDDQFSVERPDGSNFTLKIRSTKLEDSAMYFCARRHSGGTSSYNEQFFGPGTRLTVL.

This clonotype was counted at least ten times. The J gene is TRBJ1-1, the V gene TRBV9; TRBD1 matches 10 bases. CDR1 and CDR2 from the germline V gene are SGDLS and YYNGEE. The J segment lost 6 bases and the V segment lost 0 bases, leaving 5 bases of the junction unmatched. CDR3 length equals 15 residues. CDR3 sequence reads: CASSVEGQGIAEAFF. The CDR3, as DNA: TGTGCCAGCAGCGTAGAGGGACAGGGGATCGCTGAAGCTTTCTTT.

J is TRBJ2-3 and V is TRBV29-1, with D possibly being TRBD1 (6 bases). Germline-derived CDR1 and CDR2 are SQVTM and ANQGSEA. Trimming took 4 bases from V and 2 from J, leaving 16 bases between them. The CDR3 extends over 15 amino acids. CDR3 sequence reads: CSVATGLGFTDTQYF. In nucleotides, the CDR3 is TGCAGCGTTGCTACAGGGCTGGGATTCACAGATACGCAGTATTTT.

V gene TRBV6-6 combines with J gene TRBJ2-5, with TRBD2 identical over 7 bases. CDR1 and CDR2 from the germline V gene are MNHNY and SVGAGI (reference sequence). Trimming cost V 7 bases and J 5 bases; bases outside gene matches: 13. The CDR3 extends over 15 amino acids. As DNA, the CDR3 is TGTGCCAGCAACCAACTGGCGGGGGTATGGGAGACCCAGTACTTC. It encodes CASNQLAGVWETQYF.

This clonotype was detected a few times. The rearrangement links TRBV9 to TRBJ2-3; D not certain. Germline values: CDR1 SGDLS, CDR2 YYNGEE. Trimming cost V 6 bases and J 6 bases, with 14 bases left between them. This CDR3 has 13 residues. CDR3 in DNA: TGTGCCAGCACCTTAGTACTCTCGGATACGCAGTATTTT. The encoded protein is CASTLVLSDTQYF. Together with reference TRBV9 and TRBJ2-3, the CDR3 gives the full variable domain: DSGVTQTPKHLITATGQRVTLRCSPRSGDLSVYWYQQSLDQGLQFLIQYYNGEERAKGNILERFSAQQFPDLHSELNLSSLELGDSALYFCASTLVLSDTQYFGPGTRLTVL.

This clonotype was seen many times. V and J are TRBV20-1 and TRBJ1-5, with a weak D call TRBD1 (5 bases). The CDR3 loop spans 12 amino acids. CDR1 is DFQATT, CDR2 SNEGSKA, per germline (reference sequence). Deletions cut 6 bases from V and 5 bases from J, with 11 bases between. The CDR3 DNA sequence: TGCAGTGCCCGTGGGGGTGATCAGCCCCAGCATTTT. Encoded protein: CSARGGDQPQHF.

The chain uses TRBV20-1 and TRBJ2-1; 8 positions agree with TRBD2. The CDR3 contains 14 residues. With 0 bases clipped from V and 10 bases from J, the junction kept 8 bases outside the gene matches. Germline CDR1 is DFQATT and CDR2 is SNEGSKA (reference sequence). The DNA for the CDR3 is TGCAGTGCTAGAGAGCTAGCGGGTCTCCCGGAGCAGTTCTTC. Protein sequence: CSARELAGLPEQFF.